This record covers a single T cell receptor (beta chain). No antigen is known for it. One junction end disagrees with the germline gene, perhaps due to a read error. The sample comes from a study of tumor and adjacent non-tumor tissue in lung cancer. TCRbeta libraries were built with three rounds of nested PCR, modified from ARM-PCR. TCRdb ran MiXCR on the multiplex PCR reads and lists one entry per CDR3 protein. Of 100,000 or so distinct CDR3 sequences listed, over 55% are singletons. RNA was extracted from bulk tissue without any cell sorting. Distant lung tissue was collected more than 3 cm away from the tumor edge. Chemotherapy-naive patients with new lung cancer underwent thoracic surgery in China, August–November 2014. General study findings and limits: Compared with tumor, normal lung showed significantly lower TCR diversity.

This CDR3 is 18 amino acids long. Germline V gene sequence: CDR1 MDHEN, CDR2 SYDVKM. This TCR was recovered from a young man with non-small cell lung cancer. The sequenced material came from distant non-tumor lung tissue. V and J are TRBV28 and TRBJ2-1; D unresolved. This CDR3 is CASNSPIVEKISYNEQLF. Written as DNA, the CDR3 is TGTGCCAGCAATTCCCCCATAGTGGAGAAGATCTCCTACAATGAGCAGTTATTC. The complete variable domain, with remaining parts taken from reference TRBV28 and TRBJ2-1, reads DVKVTQSSRYLVKRTGEKVFLECVQDMDHENMFWYRQDPGLGLRLIYFSYDVKMKEKGDIPEGYSVSREKKERFSLILESASTNQTSMYLCASNSPIVEKISYNEQLFGPGTRLTVL.